The clone carrying this TCR beta chain showed up many times. Its antigen is unknown. The data originate from a study of blood T cells in healthy people across ages. Study results and limitations: As naive T cell percentage varied, TCR beta diversity correlated strongly with it.

Each of the donors had roughly 9.7 milliliters of peripheral blood drawn into EDTA-treated Vacutainer tubes. V lost 5 bases and J 3 bases, leaving 20 bases between the germline ends. This CDR3 is 16 amino acids long. Per germline, CDR1 SGHVS and CDR2 FQNEAQ. A sample-barcoded 5' primer and a J-beta primer mix were used in a second PCR of about 7 to 12 cycles. Carrying 12 random nucleotides, a template-switch adaptor labeled each individual cDNA molecule. TCRdb recomputed calls from the 5' RACE reads with MiXCR, one row per CDR3 protein. Of nearly 800,000 distinct CDR3 sequences detected, roughly 56% appear once; the ten largest clones hold 20% to 30%.

The clonotype originates from a man in his forties in good health. Sequenced sample: blood. V gene TRBV7-8 combines with J gene TRBJ2-7; D possibly corresponds to TRBD2 (6 bases). Here the CDR3 reads CASSLAGLTTSYEQYF. CDR3 coding DNA: TGTGCCAGCAGCCTGGCGGGGTTAACTACCAGCTACGAGCAGTACTTC.